Shown below are 14 T cell receptor beta chains from a single sample sequenced in a study of blood T cell repertoires in COVID-19. Generated by immunoSEQ multiplex PCR, the TCRdb table keeps only in-frame clones and is missing some. The profile shows roughly 500,000 clones, roughly 88% of them singletons. The specimen sequenced was PBMCs or T cells enriched from blood (not recorded which). Receptors originate from a woman aged 40 to 50 who had recovered from COVID-19.

The CDR3 reads CASSVGGGPTGELFF. The CDR3 nucleotides read TGTGCCAGCAGCGTCGGGGGAGGGCCTACCGGGGAGCTGTTTTTT. The chain links TRBV9 to TRBJ2-2; 7 nucleotides match TRBD2. Germline CDR1 reads SGDLS; CDR2 reads YYNGEE. The CDR3 extends over 15 amino acids. The junction had 6 bases not matched to a gene; V was cut back by 2 bases and J by 5 bases.

This rearrangement joins TRBV28 to TRBJ2-3; 7 positions agree with TRBD1. Unmatched junction bases numbered 8, after V lost 5 bases and J lost 0 bases. The CDR3 has 16 amino acids. CDR1 and CDR2 from the germline V gene are MDHEN and SYDVKM. The CDR3 loop reads CASSHGTAYSTDTQYF. The CDR3 region has the DNA TGTGCCAGCAGTCATGGGACAGCCTATAGCACAGATACGCAGTATTTT.

In regard to this clone: The same CDR3 can be traced to other DNA sequences in this sample. V and J are TRBV12-3 or TRBV12-4 and TRBJ1-5, with D uncertain. Trimming removed 6 bases at V and 3 bases at J, with 6 bases between. The CDR3 runs to 12 residues. The CDR3 nucleotides are TGTGCCAGCAGGGAGTCCAATCAGCCCCAGCATTTT. Amino acid sequence: CASRESNQPQHF.

This chain connects TRBV7-6 to TRBJ2-7, with 7 bases identical to TRBD2. Germline CDR1 and CDR2: SGHVS and FNYEAQ. The CDR3 has 15 residues. The trim removed 4 bases at V and 0 bases at J, leaving 6 bases unmatched. The CDR3 reads CASSSSGEGSYEQYF. The CDR3 DNA is TGTGCCAGCAGCTCAAGCGGGGAAGGCTCCTACGAGCAGTACTTC.

The chain recombines TRBV5-1 with TRBJ2-4; 8 bases fit TRBD2. Trimming took 4 bases from V and 0 from J; bases not matched to a gene: 6. Germline V gives CDR1 SGHRS, CDR2 YFSETQ. The CDR3 extends over 16 amino acids. CDR3: CASSAFLAGAKNIQYF. DNA of the CDR3: TGCGCCAGCAGCGCCTTCCTAGCGGGAGCCAAAAACATTCAGTACTTC.

The chain combines TRBV15 with TRBJ1-5; weak D call: TRBD1 (6 bases). Trimming removed 6 bases at V and 0 bases at J, with 12 bases between. Germline-derived CDR1 and CDR2 are LNHNV and YYDKDF (reference sequence). The CDR3 has 15 residues. The CDR3 is CATSGDTYSNQPQHF. CDR3 sequence (DNA): TGTGCCACCAGTGGGGACACCTATAGCAATCAGCCCCAGCATTTT.

This clone was found a few times. The chain links TRBV14 to TRBJ2-5, with 11 bases matching TRBD2. The CDR3 is 14 residues long. The V and J ends lost 6 bases and 4 bases, in that order; junction bases with no gene match: 4. Germline loops: CDR1 SGHDN, CDR2 FVKESK. The CDR3, as DNA: TGTGCCAGCAGAACTAGCGGGAGCTCAGAGACCCAGTACTTC. Translation: CASRTSGSSETQYF.

This rearrangement joins TRBV15 to TRBJ2-4; D is perhaps TRBD2 (5 bases). CDR3 length: 18 amino acids. V was trimmed by 0 bases and J by 0 bases, leaving 15 bases between them. Germline lookup yields CDR1 LNHNV and CDR2 YYDKDF (reference sequence). The CDR3 loop is CATSRDHGVTLAKNIQYF. The CDR3, as DNA: TGTGCCACCAGCAGAGATCACGGGGTGACTTTAGCCAAAAACATTCAGTACTTC. Full variable domain (remainder filled in from reference TRBV15 and TRBJ2-4): DAMVIQNPRYQVTQFGKPVTLSCSQTLNHNVMYWYQQKSSQAPKLLFHYYDKDFNNEADTPDNFQSRRPNTSFCFLDIRSPGLGDTAMYLCATSRDHGVTLAKNIQYFGAGTRLSVL.

This clone has just one count. The chain has TRBV5-4 and TRBJ1-3; 8 bases fit TRBD1. Losses at the gene ends were 4 bases for V and 2 bases for J; bases not matched to a gene: 5. Germline CDR1 and CDR2: SGHNT and YYREEE (reference sequence). CDR3 length: 15 amino acids. CDR3 sequence: CASSQDRVAGNTIYF. In DNA, the CDR3 is TGTGCCAGCAGCCAGGACAGGGTAGCTGGAAACACCATATATTTT.

The genes are TRBV6-5 and TRBJ1-5, with D perhaps matching TRBD1 (5 bases). The germline V gene has CDR1 MNHEY and CDR2 SVGAGI. The V and J ends lost 4 bases and 7 bases respectively, with 11 bases between them. The CDR3 has 13 amino acids. Here the CDR3 DNA reads TGTGCCAGCAGTTCCCAGGGCGCGCAGCCCCAGCATTTT. Its protein is CASSSQGAQPQHF.

The CDR3 DNA sequence: TGTGCCTGGGGCTCCTCGGGGGACTCTGGCGAACTGTTTTTT. It translates to CAWGSSGDSGELFF. V usage is TRBV30 and J usage is TRBJ1-4; a possible D gene is TRBD1 (5 bases). This CDR3 comprises 14 residues. Trimming took off 5 bases at V and 12 bases at J, with 22 bases between the two ends. Germline V lookup: CDR1 GTSNPN, CDR2 SVGIG (reference sequence). Complete variable domain (other parts from reference TRBV30 and TRBJ1-4): SQTIHQWPATLVQPVGSPLSLECTVEGTSNPNLYWYRQAAGRGLQLLFYSVGIGQISSEVPQNLSASRPQDRQFILSSKKLLLSDSGFYLCAWGSSGDSGELFFGSGTQLSVL.

V is TRBV5-1 and J is TRBJ1-1; 7 bases agree with TRBD1. The CDR3 length is 15 residues. Germline-derived CDR1 and CDR2 are SGHRS and YFSETQ. V lost 0 bases to trimming and J lost 4 bases; unmatched junction nucleotides: 6. The CDR3 protein is CASSLVLTGLTEAFF. DNA for the CDR3: TGCGCCAGCAGCTTGGTCCTGACAGGGCTCACTGAAGCTTTCTTT.

The chain links TRBV6-5 to TRBJ1-2, with TRBD1 identical over 7 bases. Trimming removed 4 bases from V and 5 bases from J; junction bases left unmatched: 10. The CDR3 spans 15 residues. CDR1 and CDR2 (germline): MNHEY, SVGAGI. CDR3 bases: TGTGCCAGCAGTTCCCATCCACAGGGGTTTTATGGCTACACCTTC. It translates to CASSSHPQGFYGYTF.

The CDR3 nucleotides are TGTGCCAGCAGCTTAACGAGGACTAGCGGGAGGGCCCTGAATGAGCAGTTCTTC. Amino acids: CASSLTRTSGRALNEQFF. The J gene is TRBJ2-1, the V gene TRBV13, with 15 bases identical to TRBD2. Germline V gives CDR1 PRHDT, CDR2 FYEKMQ (reference sequence). J lost 7 bases, V lost 2 bases, and 9 bases had no gene match. The CDR3 consists of 18 residues.